Presented here are 2 T cell receptor beta chains from one specimen sequenced in a study of cytotoxic CD8 clonotypes in ibrutinib-treated CLL (dated by TCRdb to the early 2020s). The time point label corresponds to: progressive disease on ibrutinib. The library was made by the immunoSEQ multiplex PCR assay. TCRdb limited this immuneACCESS table to in-frame rearrangements with V and J called. A share of clones is missing; checked studies link under half to unresolved V genes, and the rest is unexplained. The sample table contains about 300,000 clones; only one count was recorded for less than 85% of them. The ten largest account for 5.6% of the sample. The sequences come from PBMCs, collected at disease progression, from a patient treated with ibrutinib. These receptors originate from a human donor with chronic lymphocytic leukemia.

With respect to this clone: The junction shows a germline mismatch at one end, possibly a read error. The chain recombines TRBV5-1 with TRBJ1-1; TRBD1 aligns across 7 bases. This CDR3 has 15 residues. Germline V gives CDR1 SGHRS, CDR2 YFSETQ. DNA of the CDR3: TGCGCCAGCAGCCCCAACAGGGGCCCGAACGCTGAAGCTTTCTTT. Translating gives CASSPNRGPNAEAFF.

The chain carries TRBV28 and TRBJ1-4, with TRBD1 matching 8 bases. CDR1 is MDHEN, CDR2 SYDVKM, per germline. V shed 0 bases and J 0 bases; nucleotides not matched to a gene: 3. This CDR3 is built from 17 residues. The chain's CDR3 is CASSLWTGDTTNEKLFF. The DNA of the CDR3 is TGTGCCAGCAGTTTATGGACAGGGGACACAACTAATGAAAAACTGTTTTTT.